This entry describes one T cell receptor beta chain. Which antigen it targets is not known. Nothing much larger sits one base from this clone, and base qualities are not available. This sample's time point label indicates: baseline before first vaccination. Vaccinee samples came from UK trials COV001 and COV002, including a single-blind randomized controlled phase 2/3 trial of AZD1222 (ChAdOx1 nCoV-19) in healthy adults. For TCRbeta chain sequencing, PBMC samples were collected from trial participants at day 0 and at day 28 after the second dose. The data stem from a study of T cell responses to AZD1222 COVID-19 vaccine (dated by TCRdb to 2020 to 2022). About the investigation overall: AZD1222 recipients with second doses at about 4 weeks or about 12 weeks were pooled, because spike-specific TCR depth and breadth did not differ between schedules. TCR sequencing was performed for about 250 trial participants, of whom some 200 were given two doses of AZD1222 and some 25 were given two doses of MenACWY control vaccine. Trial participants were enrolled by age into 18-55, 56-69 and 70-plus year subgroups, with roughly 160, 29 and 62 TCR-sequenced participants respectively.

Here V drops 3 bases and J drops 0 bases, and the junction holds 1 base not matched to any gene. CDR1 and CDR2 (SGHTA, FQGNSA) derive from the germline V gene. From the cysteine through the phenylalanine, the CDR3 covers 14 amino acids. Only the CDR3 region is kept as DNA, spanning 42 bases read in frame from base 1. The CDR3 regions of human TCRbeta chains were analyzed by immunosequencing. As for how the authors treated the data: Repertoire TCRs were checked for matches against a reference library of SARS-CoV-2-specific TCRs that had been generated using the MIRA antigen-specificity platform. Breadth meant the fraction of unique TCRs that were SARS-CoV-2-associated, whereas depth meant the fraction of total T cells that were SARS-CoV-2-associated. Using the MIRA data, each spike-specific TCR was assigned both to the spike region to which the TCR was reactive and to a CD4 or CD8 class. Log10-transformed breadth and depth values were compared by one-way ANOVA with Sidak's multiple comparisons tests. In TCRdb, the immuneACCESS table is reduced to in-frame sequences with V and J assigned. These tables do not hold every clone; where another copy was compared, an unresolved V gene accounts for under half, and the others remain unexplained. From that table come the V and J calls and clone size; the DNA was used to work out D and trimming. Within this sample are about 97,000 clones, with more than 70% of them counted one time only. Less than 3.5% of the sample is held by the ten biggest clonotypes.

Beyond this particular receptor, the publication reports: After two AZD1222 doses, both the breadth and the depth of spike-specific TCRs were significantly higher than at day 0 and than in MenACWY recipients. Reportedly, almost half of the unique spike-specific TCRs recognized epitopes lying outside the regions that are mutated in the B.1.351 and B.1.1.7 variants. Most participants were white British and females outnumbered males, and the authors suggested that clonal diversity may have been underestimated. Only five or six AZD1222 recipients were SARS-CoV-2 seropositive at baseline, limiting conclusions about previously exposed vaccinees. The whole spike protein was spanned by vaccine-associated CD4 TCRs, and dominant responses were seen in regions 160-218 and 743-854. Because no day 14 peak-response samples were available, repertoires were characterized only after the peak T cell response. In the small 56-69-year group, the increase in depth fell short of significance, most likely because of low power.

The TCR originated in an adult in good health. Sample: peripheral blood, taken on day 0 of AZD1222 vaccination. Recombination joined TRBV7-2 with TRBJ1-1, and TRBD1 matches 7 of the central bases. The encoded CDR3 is CASSLGQLNTEAFF. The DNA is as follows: TGTGCCAGCAGCTTGGGACAGTTGAACACTGAAGCTTTCTTT. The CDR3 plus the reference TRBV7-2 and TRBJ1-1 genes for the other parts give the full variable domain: GAGVSQSPSNKVTEKGKDVELRCDPISGHTALYWYRQSLGQGLEFLIYFQGNSAPDKSGLPSDRFSAERTGGSVSTLTIQRTQQEDSAVYLCASSLGQLNTEAFFGQGTRLTVV.